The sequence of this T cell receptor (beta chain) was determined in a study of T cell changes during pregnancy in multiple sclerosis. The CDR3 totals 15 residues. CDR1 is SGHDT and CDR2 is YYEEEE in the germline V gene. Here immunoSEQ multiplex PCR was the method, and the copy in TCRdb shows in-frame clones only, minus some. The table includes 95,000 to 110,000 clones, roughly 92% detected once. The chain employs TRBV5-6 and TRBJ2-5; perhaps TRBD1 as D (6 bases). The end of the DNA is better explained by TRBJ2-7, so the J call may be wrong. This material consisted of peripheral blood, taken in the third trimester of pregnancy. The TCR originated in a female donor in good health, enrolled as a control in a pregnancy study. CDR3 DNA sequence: TGTGCCAGCAGCTTGATTAGGGGGAGCGCCTACGAGCAGTACTTC. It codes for CASSLIRGSAYEQYF.